This TCR beta chain came from a study of T cell changes during pregnancy in multiple sclerosis (dated by TCRdb to about 2019). Regarding the study in general: Changes in the T cell repertoire over the course of pregnancy were examined in this study in women with multiple sclerosis.

The protocol used for the library was the immunoSEQ multiplex PCR assay. TCRdb obtained this table from immuneACCESS and retained in-frame rearrangements with V and J assigned. These tables miss some clones; where compared with another copy, unresolved V genes account for less than half of the shortfall, and the remainder is unexplained. The sample yields approximately 74,000 clones; about 88% were counted once. 3.3% of the sample rests with the top ten. From the cysteine through the phenylalanine, the CDR3 covers 14 amino acids. The sequence is cut down to CDR3 DNA, 42 bases in frame from base 1. CDR1 LNHDA and CDR2 SQIVND were looked up in the germline V gene (reference sequence). Compared with germline, V lacks 5 bases and J lacks 6 bases; bases without a gene match: 6. In the case of this clone: The target of this receptor is not known. Within one base of it there is no much larger clone, and no base qualities were kept.

The clonotype comes from a female donor with multiple sclerosis, enrolled in a pregnancy study. Recombination linked TRBV19 to TRBJ1-4; 7 middle bases align to TRBD1. The material sequenced was peripheral blood, taken before pregnancy. The CDR3 protein sequence reads: CASSARDRYEKLFF. The nucleotide sequence is TGTGCCAGTAGTGCCCGGGACAGATATGAAAAACTGTTTTTT.